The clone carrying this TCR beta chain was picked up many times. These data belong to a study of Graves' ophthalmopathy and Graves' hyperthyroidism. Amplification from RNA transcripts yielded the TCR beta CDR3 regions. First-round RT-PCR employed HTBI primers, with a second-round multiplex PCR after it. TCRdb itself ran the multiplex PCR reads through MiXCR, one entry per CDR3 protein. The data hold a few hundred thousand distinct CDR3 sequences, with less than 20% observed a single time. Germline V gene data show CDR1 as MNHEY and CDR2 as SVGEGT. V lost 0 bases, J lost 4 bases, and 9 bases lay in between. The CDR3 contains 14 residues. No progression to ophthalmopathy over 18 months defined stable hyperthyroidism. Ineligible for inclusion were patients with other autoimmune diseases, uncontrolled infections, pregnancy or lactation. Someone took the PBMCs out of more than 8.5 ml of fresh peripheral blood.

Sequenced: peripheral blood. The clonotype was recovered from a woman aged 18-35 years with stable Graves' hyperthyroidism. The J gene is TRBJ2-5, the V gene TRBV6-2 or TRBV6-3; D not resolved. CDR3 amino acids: CASSYSSPRETQYF. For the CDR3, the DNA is TGTGCCAGCAGTTACTCGTCCCCTCGAGAGACCCAGTACTTC.